Sequencing of this T cell receptor beta chain was carried out in a study of Graves' ophthalmopathy and Graves' hyperthyroidism. People with hyperthyroidism were aged 18 to 65 and newly diagnosed, under 2 months' duration. V dropped 6 bases and J dropped 5; count of bases not matched to a gene: 10. CDR1 MNHNS and CDR2 SASEGT come from the germline V gene. This CDR3 has 14 residues. Findings and caveats of the study: Ophthalmopathy progression was predicted by the model at 70.59% sensitivity and approximately 73% specificity.

Of note for this clonotype: Its antigen is not identified.

RNA transcripts were the source from which TCR beta CDR3 regions were amplified. RT-PCR with HTBI primers came first, then second-round multiplex PCR. TCRdb analysed the multiplex PCR reads with MiXCR anew, one entry per CDR3 protein. The sample has over a million distinct CDR3 sequences; less than 45% are singletons. The genes are TRBV6-1 and TRBJ2-7, with 7 positions matching TRBD2. This sequence was found in an adult man with Graves' hyperthyroidism. The sample comprised peripheral blood or thyroid tissue (not recorded which). In DNA form, the CDR3 reads TGTGCCAGCAGACACCCCGGGAGGACGAACGAGCAGTACTTC. The encoded protein is CASRHPGRTNEQYF.